This T cell receptor (beta chain) was retrieved from a study of cytomegalovirus exposure and HLA in healthy donors. Study context: Unique TCR beta sequences numbering about 100 million came from 190 million or so T cells in an earlier analysis. Findings of the study overall: A cluster of highly shared sequence variants was likely a sequencing artifact. Cytomegalovirus status was reportedly diagnosed by the classifier with high sensitivity and specificity. The investigators catalogued 164 TCR beta chains as cytomegalovirus-associated.

60 Vbeta and 13 Jbeta primers were used in PCR. TCRdb's copy holds only in-frame clones and misses some; the assay was immunoSEQ multiplex PCR. The repertoire includes about 89,000 clones, approximately 77% of them detected once, and less than 4.5% sits in the top ten. Trimming pared 0 bases from V and 7 bases from J, leaving 14 bases between. The V gene's germline CDR1 is SGHNT and CDR2 YYREEE (reference sequence). There are 15 residues in the CDR3. Concerning this clone itself: Its target is unknown.

The TCR comes from a man in his thirties or forties in good health and CMV-seronegative. The specimen sequenced was PBMCs. The chain employs TRBV5-4 and TRBJ2-1, with D tentatively TRBD2 (6 bases). The CDR3 region is CASSLGGGNGNEQFF. As DNA, the CDR3 is TGTGCCAGCAGCTTGGGGGGAGGAAACGGTAATGAGCAGTTCTTC.